This T cell receptor (beta chain) was identified during a study of blood T cells in healthy people across ages. Broader study findings: Long-lived donors carried more naive CD4+ cells and greater diversity than aged donors. PBMCs were not sorted, which prevented a conclusive comparison of naive versus antigen-experienced cells. The donors' CMV status was not determined, possibly confounding changes in expanded clonotypes.

Through a sample-barcoded 5' primer and a J-beta primer mix, a second PCR was run for roughly 7 to 12 cycles. TCRdb reanalysed the 5' RACE reads using MiXCR and keeps one entry per CDR3 protein. The sample has roughly 1.5 million distinct CDR3 sequences; under 55% are singletons. Healthy Caucasians from Russia aged roughly 6 to 100 served as donors. On this clonotype itself: The antigen remains unidentified.

This TCR was sampled from a woman younger than 30 in good health. Sequencing input: blood.

The CDR3 loop is CASNAGTGRDTEAFF. The CDR3 DNA follows: TGTGCCAGCAACGCCGGGACAGGGAGGGACACTGAAGCTTTCTTT. The gene calls are TRBV6-1 and TRBJ1-1; 9 bases agree with TRBD1. This CDR3 has 15 residues. Germline CDR1 is MNHNS and CDR2 is SASEGT. Losses at the gene ends were 7 bases for V and 3 bases for J; bases not matched to a gene: 9.